A selection of T cell receptor beta chains follows, all from one sample in a study of identical twins. One entry per CDR3 protein, called by TCRdb with MiXCR from the 5' RACE reads. The top ten hold 0.85% to 1% of the sample, which has about 660,000 distinct CDR3 sequences, over 8.5% seen once. The same data also went into a second study, on yellow fever vaccine responses in identical twins.

Sample: PBMCs. Source of these receptors: a young woman in good health. Each CDR3 is given with its conserved first and last residue. The D gene is left open where the match is weak. Clone sizes are given selectively: once, few, many, or a class where the clone is expanded.

j_call clone_size d_call cdr3_length v_call cdr3_nt cdr3_aa
TRBJ2-7 few TRBD2 16 TRBV12-3/TRBV12-4 TGTGCCAGCAGTTTATATGCGGGAGTTCTCCGGCCCGAGCAGTACTTC CASSLYAGVLRPEQYF
TRBJ2-1 many NA 15 TRBV4-1 TGCGCCAGCAGCCAAGATGATGTCAGACCCGATGAGCAGTTCTTC CASSQDDVRPDEQFF
TRBJ2-7 few NA 11 TRBV25-1 TGTGCCACCGTTCGGGGCGGGGAGCAGTACTTC CATVRGGEQYF
TRBJ2-7 many NA 14 TRBV27 TGTGCCAGCAGCCCCGACAGGTATAATTACGAGCAGTACTTC CASSPDRYNYEQYF
TRBJ2-7 few NA 12 TRBV7-9 TGTGCCAGCAACTATGAGGGCTACGAGCAGTACTTC CASNYEGYEQYF
TRBJ2-2 NA TRBD1 15 TRBV10-3 TGTGCCATCAGCCCAGGGGGAGTGATCTCCGGGGAGCTGTTTTTT CAISPGGVISGELFF
TRBJ2-2 many NA 14 TRBV28 TGTGCCAGCAGTTGGGGGGCCCACACCGGGGAGCTGTTTTTT CASSWGAHTGELFF
TRBJ2-1 few NA 11 TRBV30 TGTGCCTGGAGTGATGGAAATGAGCAGTTCTTC CAWSDGNEQFF
TRBJ2-6 NA NA 17 TRBV7-3 TGTGCCAGCAGCTTAACAGGGGGTTCCTCTGGGGCCAACGTCCTGACTTTC CASSLTGGSSGANVLTF
TRBJ2-5 NA TRBD2 16 TRBV11-2 TGTGCCAGCAGCTTGGGTAGCGGGGGCGTACAAGAGACCCAGTACTTC CASSLGSGGVQETQYF
TRBJ2-5 many NA 14 TRBV7-9 TGTGCCAGCAGCTTAGAAAACAGCCAAGAGACCCAGTACTTC CASSLENSQETQYF
TRBJ2-5 NA TRBD2 16 TRBV11-2 TGTGCCAGCAGCTTAGGTGGAACCTGGGGGGGGGAGACCCAGTACTTC CASSLGGTWGGETQYF
TRBJ2-3 few NA 14 TRBV6-4 TGTGCCAGCAGTGAGCAGGGACGGGCAGATACGCAGTATTTT CASSEQGRADTQYF
TRBJ2-1 few TRBD1 17 TRBV6-2/TRBV6-3 TGTGCCAGCCACCGAAATATCCCGGGACAGGGGGGTGATGAGCAGTTCTTC CASHRNIPGQGGDEQFF
TRBJ1-1 few NA 15 TRBV7-9 TGTGCCAGCAGCGGGCCGCAGGGTAAGGACACTGAAGCTTTCTTT CASSGPQGKDTEAFF
TRBJ2-7 NA NA 15 TRBV14 TGTGCCAGCAGCCCAATCGGAGGGGCCACCTACGAGCAGTACTTC CASSPIGGATYEQYF
TRBJ2-7 NA NA 13 TRBV28 TGTGCCACCCTGACAGGTGTCTCCTACGAGCAGTACTTC CATLTGVSYEQYF
TRBJ2-1 many TRBD2 14 TRBV5-1 TGTGCCAGCAGCGGGACTAGCGGGTACAATGAGCAGTTCTTC CASSGTSGYNEQFF
TRBJ2-3 few TRBD2 12 TRBV28 TGTGCCAGCAGACCTTCGGGGGGGTCGCAGTATTTT CASRPSGGSQYF
TRBJ2-5 few TRBD1 14 TRBV18 TGTGCCAGCTCACGAAGACAGGGGTCGGAGACCCAGTACTTC CASSRRQGSETQYF
TRBJ2-7 many NA 13 TRBV6-1 TGTGCCAGCAGAGGGGCCGGGGCCTACGAGCAGTACTTC CASRGAGAYEQYF
TRBJ2-7 NA NA 14 TRBV5-4 TGTGCCAGCAGCTTGGACAATGGACTGGACGAGCAGTACTTC CASSLDNGLDEQYF
TRBJ2-6 few TRBD1 18 TRBV28 TGTGCCAGCAGTCAACGGGGACAGGGGGCGTTAGGGGCCAACGTCCTGACTTTC CASSQRGQGALGANVLTF